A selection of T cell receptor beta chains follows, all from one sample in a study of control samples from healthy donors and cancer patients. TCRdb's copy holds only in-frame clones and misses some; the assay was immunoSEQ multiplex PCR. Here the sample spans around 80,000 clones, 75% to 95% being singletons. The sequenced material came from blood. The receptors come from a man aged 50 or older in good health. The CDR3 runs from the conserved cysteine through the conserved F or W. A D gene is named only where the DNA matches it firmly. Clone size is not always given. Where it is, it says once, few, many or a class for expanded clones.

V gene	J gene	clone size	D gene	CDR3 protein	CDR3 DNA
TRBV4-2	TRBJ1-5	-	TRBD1	CASSQYLGTGQDQPQHF	TGTGCCAGCAGCCAATACCTCGGGACAGGGCAGGATCAGCCCCAGCATTTT
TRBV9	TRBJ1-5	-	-	CASLRNQPQHF	TGTGCCAGCCTTCGCAATCAGCCCCAGCATTTT
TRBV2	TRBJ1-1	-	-	CASSVRIFTEAFF	TGTGCCAGCAGTGTCAGGATATTCACTGAAGCTTTCTTT
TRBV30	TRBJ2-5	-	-	CAWGNRETQYF	TGTGCCTGGGGGAATAGAGAGACCCAGTACTTC
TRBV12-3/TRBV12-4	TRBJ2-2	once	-	CASSLGGTGELFF	TGTGCCAGCAGTTTAGGAGGCACCGGGGAGCTGTTTTTT
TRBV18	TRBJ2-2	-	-	CASSPSRAGAETGELFF	TGTGCCAGCTCACCGTCGCGGGCAGGGGCAGAAACCGGGGAGCTGTTTTTT
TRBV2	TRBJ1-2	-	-	CASTSSEGNYGYTF	TGTGCCAGCACTTCTTCAGAAGGGAACTATGGCTACACCTTC
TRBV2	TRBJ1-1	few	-	CASSETAGTEAFF	TGTGCCAGCAGTGAAACGGCGGGCACTGAAGCTTTCTTT
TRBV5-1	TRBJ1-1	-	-	CASSFTLAAEAFF	TGCGCCAGCAGCTTTACCCTGGCGGCTGAAGCTTTCTTT
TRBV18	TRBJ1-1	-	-	CASSQGYDTEAFF	TGTGCCAGCTCACAGGGTTATGACACTGAAGCTTTCTTT
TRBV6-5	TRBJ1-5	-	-	CASRREENQPQHF	TGTGCCAGCAGGAGAGAGGAAAATCAGCCCCAGCATTTT
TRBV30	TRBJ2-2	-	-	CAWSVGAWDGELFF	TGTGCCTGGAGTGTAGGGGCTTGGGACGGGGAGCTGTTTTTT
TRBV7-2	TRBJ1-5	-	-	CASSLRGVGNQPQHF	TGTGCCAGCAGCTTACGTGGGGTTGGCAATCAGCCCCAGCATTTT
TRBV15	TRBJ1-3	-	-	CATRTGALSGNTIYF	TGTGCCACCAGAACGGGGGCCTTATCTGGAAACACCATATATTTT
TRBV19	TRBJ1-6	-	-	CASSRQASPLHF	TGTGCCAGTAGTAGACAGGCTTCACCCCTCCACTTT
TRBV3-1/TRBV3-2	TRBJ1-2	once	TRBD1	CASSPPGGGYTF	TGTGCCAGCAGCCCCCCAGGGGGTGGCTACACCTTC
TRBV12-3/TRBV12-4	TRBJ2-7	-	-	CASTPVGGGEQYF	TGTGCCAGTACCCCGGTGGGGGGAGGCGAGCAGTACTTC
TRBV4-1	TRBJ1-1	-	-	CASSQDIDTEAFF	TGCGCCAGCAGCCAGGATATCGACACTGAAGCTTTCTTT
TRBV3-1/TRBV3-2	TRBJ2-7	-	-	CASSQDHEQYF	TGTGCCAGCAGCCAAGACCACGAGCAGTACTTC
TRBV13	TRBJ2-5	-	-	CASSLGLKETQYF	TGTGCCAGCAGCTTAGGGCTAAAAGAGACCCAGTACTTC
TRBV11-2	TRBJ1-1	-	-	CASSLERATEAFF	TGTGCCAGCAGCTTGGAAAGGGCCACTGAAGCTTTCTTT
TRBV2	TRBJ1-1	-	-	CASKTAREAFF	TGTGCCAGCAAAACAGCCCGTGAAGCTTTCTTT
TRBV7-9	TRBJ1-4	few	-	CASSLEARPINEKLFF	TGTGCCAGCAGCTTAGAGGCCAGACCTATTAATGAAAAACTGTTTTTT
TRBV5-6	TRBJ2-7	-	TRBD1	CASSAPGQRPIQYF	TGTGCCAGCAGCGCACCGGGACAGCGCCCCATACAGTACTTC
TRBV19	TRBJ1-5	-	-	CASSRGNQPQHF	TGTGCCAGTAGTAGGGGAAATCAGCCCCAGCATTTT
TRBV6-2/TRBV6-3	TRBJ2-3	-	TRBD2	CASSYSRTSGSTDTQYF	TGTGCCAGCAGTTACTCGAGGACTAGCGGGAGCACAGATACGCAGTATTTT
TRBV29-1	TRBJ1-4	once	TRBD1	CSVALDRDSSNEKLFF	TGCAGCGTTGCCCTGGACAGGGATAGCTCTAATGAAAAACTGTTTTTT
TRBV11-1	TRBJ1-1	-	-	CASSQHGSTEAFF	TGTGCCAGCAGCCAACACGGTAGCACTGAAGCTTTCTTT
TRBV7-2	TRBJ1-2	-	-	CASSLEKRSYGYTF	TGTGCCAGCAGCTTAGAAAAACGGTCCTATGGCTACACCTTC
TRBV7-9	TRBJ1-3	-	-	CASSFGGVYGNTIYF	TGTGCCAGCAGCTTCGGAGGGGTGTACGGAAACACCATATATTTT
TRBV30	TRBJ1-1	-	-	CAWSLPGQKEAFF	TGTGCCTGGAGTCTCCCCGGACAGAAGGAAGCTTTCTTT
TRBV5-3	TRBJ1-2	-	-	CARSPEQGVRYGYTF	TGTGCCAGAAGCCCTGAACAGGGAGTCCGATATGGCTACACCTTC
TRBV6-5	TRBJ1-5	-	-	CASSRQYNQPQHF	TGTGCCAGCAGTCGACAGTACAATCAGCCCCAGCATTTT
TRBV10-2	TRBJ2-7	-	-	CASSESVQGGVEQYF	TGCGCCAGCAGTGAGTCGGTCCAGGGTGGGGTCGAGCAGTACTTC
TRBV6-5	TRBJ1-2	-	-	CASSSTGIGYTF	TGTGCCAGCAGTTCCACAGGGATCGGCTACACCTTC
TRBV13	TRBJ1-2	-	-	CASSSSLDGYTF	TGTGCCAGCAGCTCTTCTTTAGATGGCTACACCTTC
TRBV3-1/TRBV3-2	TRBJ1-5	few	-	CASSEGVNSNQPQHF	TGTGCCAGCAGCGAAGGGGTAAATAGCAATCAGCCCCAGCATTTT
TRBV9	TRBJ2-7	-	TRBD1	CASSVTGDEQYF	TGTGCCAGCAGCGTGACAGGGGACGAGCAGTACTTC
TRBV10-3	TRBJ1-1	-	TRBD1	CAIRSGGTEAFF	TGTGCCATCAGATCAGGGGGAACTGAAGCTTTCTTT
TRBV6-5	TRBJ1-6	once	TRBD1	CASSYGTDNSPLHF	TGTGCCAGCAGTTACGGGACAGATAATTCACCCCTCCACTTT
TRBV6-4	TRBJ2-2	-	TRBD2	CASTPPLAGVLTGELFF	TGTGCCAGCACCCCCCCCCTAGCGGGGGTCCTCACCGGGGAGCTGTTTTTT
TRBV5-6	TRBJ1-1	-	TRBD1	CASSFGTVNTEAFF	TGTGCCAGCAGCTTTGGGACAGTGAACACTGAAGCTTTCTTT
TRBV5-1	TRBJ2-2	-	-	CASSLLTSRSTGELFF	TGCGCCAGCAGCTTGTTAACATCCCGGAGCACCGGGGAGCTGTTTTTT
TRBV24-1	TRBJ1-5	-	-	CATSDKGQPQHF	TGTGCCACCAGTGATAAAGGTCAGCCCCAGCATTTT
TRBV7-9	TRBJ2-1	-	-	CASTSYQGRTYNEQFF	TGTGCCAGCACATCGTACCAGGGAAGGACGTACAATGAGCAGTTCTTC
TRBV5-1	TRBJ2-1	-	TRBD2	CASSWGTSGGRVNEQFF	TGCGCCAGCAGCTGGGGGACTAGCGGGGGCCGAGTCAATGAGCAGTTCTTC
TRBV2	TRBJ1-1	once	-	CASSVRQPLNTEAFF	TGTGCCAGCAGTGTCCGGCAGCCCTTGAACACTGAAGCTTTCTTT
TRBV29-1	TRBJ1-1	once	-	CSVPQGSTEAFF	TGCAGCGTCCCACAGGGTTCCACTGAAGCTTTCTTT
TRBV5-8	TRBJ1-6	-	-	CASLRIYNSPLHF	TGTGCCAGCCTCAGGATATATAATTCACCCCTCCACTTT
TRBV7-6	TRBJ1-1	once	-	CASSLAGGSNTEAFF	TGTGCCAGCAGCTTAGCGGGGGGTTCGAACACTGAAGCTTTCTTT
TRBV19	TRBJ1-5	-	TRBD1	CASTYRGVSQPQHF	TGTGCCAGTACCTACAGGGGAGTAAGTCAGCCCCAGCATTTT
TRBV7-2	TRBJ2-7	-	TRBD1	CASSLGPGQGMGEQYF	TGTGCCAGCAGCTTAGGCCCCGGACAGGGTATGGGGGAGCAGTACTTC